This T cell receptor beta chain was observed in a study of T-cell memory formation after mild COVID-19. Study findings and constraints: Chiefly within CM and EM were the contracting CD4+ clones; CD8+ ones were within EMRA. A second wave expanding day 15 to 37 was CD4+-biased; contracting clones were balanced.

Concerning this clonotype itself: The antigen is not known.

Trimming took 1 base from V and 4 from J; bases not matched to a gene: 6. This CDR3 comprises 16 residues. Germline V gives CDR1 SGHRS, CDR2 YFSETQ. TCRdb processed the 5' RACE reads anew with MiXCR; each CDR3 protein has one entry. The profile shows 300,000 to 400,000 distinct CDR3 sequences, 28% of them singletons. Sequencing was done on a sample of PBMCs or a T cell subset sorted from them (not recorded which). The rearrangement uses TRBV5-1 and TRBJ2-2; 8 bases line up with TRBD1. The source is an adult woman who had mild COVID-19 (a few samples of this study predate the infection). Cell type and time point are not known. The CDR3 protein is CASSLTTGTGTGELFF. The CDR3, as DNA: TGCGCCAGCAGCTTGACCACAGGGACAGGCACCGGGGAGCTGTTTTTT.